Reported below is one T cell receptor beta chain. The V end was cut by 8 bases, the J end by 3 bases, with 17 bases between. Germline V gene sequence: CDR1 MNHNS, CDR2 SASEGT. This CDR3 comprises 15 residues. TCRdb keeps only in-frame clones here, not all; method: immunoSEQ multiplex PCR. Among approximately 100,000 clones listed, 85% to 95% were seen once. The sample is drawn from a study of T cell changes during pregnancy in multiple sclerosis. The specimen was peripheral blood, collected after pregnancy. This TCR derives from a female donor with multiple sclerosis, enrolled in a pregnancy study. The chain couples TRBV6-1 to TRBJ1-5; perhaps TRBD1 as D (5 bases). CDR3 coding DNA: TGTGCCAGCTCCCGGTCCGACAGTTACAATCAGCCCCAGCATTTT. This translates into CASSRSDSYNQPQHF.